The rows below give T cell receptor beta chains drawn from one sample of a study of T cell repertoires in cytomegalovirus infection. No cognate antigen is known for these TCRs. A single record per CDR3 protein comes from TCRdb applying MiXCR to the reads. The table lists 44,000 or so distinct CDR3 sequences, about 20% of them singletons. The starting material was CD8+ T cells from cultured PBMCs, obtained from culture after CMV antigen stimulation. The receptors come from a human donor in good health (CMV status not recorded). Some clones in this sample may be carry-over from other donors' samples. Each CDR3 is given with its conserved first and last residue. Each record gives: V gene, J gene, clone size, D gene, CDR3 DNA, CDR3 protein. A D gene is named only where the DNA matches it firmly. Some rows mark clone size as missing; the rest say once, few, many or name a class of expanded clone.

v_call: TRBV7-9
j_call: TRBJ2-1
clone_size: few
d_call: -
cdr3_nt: TGTGCCAGCAGCTTAGAAGCGGGCCCCTACAATGAGCAGTTCTTC
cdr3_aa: CASSLEAGPYNEQFF

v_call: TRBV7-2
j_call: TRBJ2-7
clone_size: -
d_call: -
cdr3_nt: TGTGCCAGCAGCCTCCGGGACGGGAATTACGAGCAGTACTTC
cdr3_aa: CASSLRDGNYEQYF

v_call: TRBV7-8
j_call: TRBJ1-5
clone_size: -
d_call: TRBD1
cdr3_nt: TGTGCCAGCAGCTTAGGAACCGGGACAGGGGGCATTTGGAGCAATCAGCCCCAGCATTTT
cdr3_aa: CASSLGTGTGGIWSNQPQHF

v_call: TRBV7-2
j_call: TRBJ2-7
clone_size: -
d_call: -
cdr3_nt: TGTGCCAGCAGCTTAGCGAGGAGGGGAAGCTCCTACGAGCAGTACTTC
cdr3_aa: CASSLARRGSSYEQYF

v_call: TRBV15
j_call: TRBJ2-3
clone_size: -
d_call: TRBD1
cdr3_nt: TGTGCCACCAGCAGAGCCAGGACAGGGCCCACAGATACGCAGTATTTT
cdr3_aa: CATSRARTGPTDTQYF

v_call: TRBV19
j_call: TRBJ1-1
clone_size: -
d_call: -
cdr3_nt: TGTGCCAGTAGTATCACTCCGGGGCTGGGATATTTCTTT
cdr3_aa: CASSITPGLGYFF

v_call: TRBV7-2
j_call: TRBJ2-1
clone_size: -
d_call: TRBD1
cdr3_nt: TGTGCCAGCAGCCCCTTCCTGGGGTTACCGGGACAGGGGAAACCGAGCTCCTACAATGAGCAGTTCTTC
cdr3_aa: CASSPFLGLPGQGKPSSYNEQFF

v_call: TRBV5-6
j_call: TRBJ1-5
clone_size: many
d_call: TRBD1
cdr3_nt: TGTGCCAGCAGCTTGACCCAGGGGGTCTTTAGCAATCAGCCCCAGCATTTT
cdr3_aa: CASSLTQGVFSNQPQHF

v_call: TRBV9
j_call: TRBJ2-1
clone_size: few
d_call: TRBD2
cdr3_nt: TGTGCCAGCAGCGTACTGGGAGCGGGAGGATATGAGCAGTTCTTC
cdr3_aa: CASSVLGAGGYEQFF

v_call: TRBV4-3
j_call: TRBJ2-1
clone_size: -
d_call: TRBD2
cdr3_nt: TGCGCCAGCAGCCAAGGAGGAGATAGCGGGGGGTCCCTCTACAATGAGCAGTTCTTC
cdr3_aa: CASSQGGDSGGSLYNEQFF

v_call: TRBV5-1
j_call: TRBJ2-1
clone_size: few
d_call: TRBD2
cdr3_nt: TGCGCCAGCAGCTCGGGGGGGGGGAATGAGCAGTTCTTC
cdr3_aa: CASSSGGGNEQFF

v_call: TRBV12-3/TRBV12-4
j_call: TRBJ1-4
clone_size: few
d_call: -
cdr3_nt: TGTGCCAGCAGATCGGTGGCTAATGAAAAACTGTTTTTT
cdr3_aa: CASRSVANEKLFF

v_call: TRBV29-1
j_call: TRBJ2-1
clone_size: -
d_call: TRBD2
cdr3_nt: TGCAGCGTTGATTGGGGGATAGCGGGAGAAACACGCAATGAGCAGTTCTTC
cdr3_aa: CSVDWGIAGETRNEQFF

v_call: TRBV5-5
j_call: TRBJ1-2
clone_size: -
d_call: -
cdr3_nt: TGTGCCAGCAGGCTTGCTTGGGGAACGGACTATGGCTACACCTTC
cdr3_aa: CASRLAWGTDYGYTF

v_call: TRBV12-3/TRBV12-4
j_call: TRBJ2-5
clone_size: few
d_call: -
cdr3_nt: TGTGCCAGCAACGCTCCGGGTGGAGAGACCCAGTACTTC
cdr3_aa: CASNAPGGETQYF

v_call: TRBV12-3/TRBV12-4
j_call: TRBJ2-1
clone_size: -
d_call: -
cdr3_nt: TGTGCCAGCAGGGGGGATGTAAATGAGCAGTTCTTC
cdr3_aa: CASRGDVNEQFF

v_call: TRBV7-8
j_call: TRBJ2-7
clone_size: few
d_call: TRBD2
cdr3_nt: TGTGCCAGCAGCGCCGATAGCGGGTCCTACGAGCAGTACTTC
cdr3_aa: CASSADSGSYEQYF

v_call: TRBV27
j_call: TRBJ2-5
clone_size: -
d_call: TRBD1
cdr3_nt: TGTGCCAGCAGTCTGACAGGGTATCAGAAGACCCAGTACTTC
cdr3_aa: CASSLTGYQKTQYF

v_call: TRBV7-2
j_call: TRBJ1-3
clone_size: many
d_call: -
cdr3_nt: TGTGCCAGCAGCACCCCAGGTTACTCTGGAAACACCATATATTTT
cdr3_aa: CASSTPGYSGNTIYF